The TCR beta chain described here comes from a study of CD8+ T cells in alopecia areata. Documented treatment: oral pan-JAK inhibitor, 5-10 mg twice daily. Sorting of PBMCs yielded the CD4+ and CD8+ T cells. Sequencing used cDNA as its template, made by extracting RNA and reverse transcribing it. TCRdb's table, derived via immunoSEQ multiplex PCR, lists solely in-frame clones and lacks some. This table holds roughly 92,000 clones, around 70% found once. Germline V CDR1 and CDR2: MNHEY, SMNVEV (reference sequence). V lost 5 bases to trimming and J lost 1 base, with 14 bases between them. The CDR3 is 15 amino acids.

The V and J genes are TRBV27 and TRBJ1-1; no definite D call. The input for sequencing was CD8+ T cells sorted from blood, taken at week 44, from a patient treated with tofacitinib. This TCR came from a human donor with alopecia areata. Here the CDR3 DNA reads TGTGCCAGCAGTGATTTTGAAGTAAAGAACACTGAAGCTTTCTTT. It yields the protein CASSDFEVKNTEAFF.